This T cell receptor delta chain appears in the sequencing data of a study of fetal and pediatric gammadelta thymocytes (dated by TCRdb to the early 2020s). Turning to the overall study: Previously published data and newly generated, unpublished data were combined in the bulk gammadelta thymocyte repertoires, which were used to strengthen a single-cell study of gammadelta thymocyte development. Previously published data (refs 27,28) and unpublished data were combined in the bulk gammadelta thymocyte repertoires. Bulk TCR repertoire data were included to raise the number of subjects and reinforce the CDR3 publicity analysis. A total of approximately 10 subjects, comprising 3 fetal thymus donors and 7 pediatric thymus donors, were covered by the bulk gammadelta thymocyte repertoire set.

With respect to this clone: Its antigen specificity is not known. Possible read error: a much larger clone is one base away.

Staining of thymocytes was performed with Zombie NIR viability dye and with antibodies against CD3 (UCHT1), TCRgammadelta (11F2), TCRVgamma9 (IMMU360) and TCRVdelta2 (IMMU389). Bulk TRD and TRG CDR3 repertoires were generated separately from sorted Vgamma9Vdelta2 and nonVgamma9Vdelta2 gammadelta thymocytes of human fetal and pediatric thymuses. In Belgium, pediatric thymus tissue was obtained from children undergoing cardiac surgery. The ages of the pediatric thymus donors in the study ranged between about 1 and 12 years. Thymic cell suspensions from fetal and post-natal thymuses were prepared as previously described. NonVgamma9Vdelta2 thymocytes were sorted as CD3+ gammadeltaTCR+ cells lacking the Vgamma9+Vdelta2+ phenotype. A FACS Aria III cell sorter (BD Biosciences) was used for cell sorting. TCRdb records Illumina MiSeq as the sequencer. On the study's bioinformatics: For the publicity analysis, the Vgamma9Vdelta2 and nonVgamma9Vdelta2 bulk CDR3 files from each subject were merged to form one combined repertoire per subject. Using base R and dplyr, each CDR3 amino acid sequence was checked across 9 single-cell datasets and roughly nine bulk repertoires to give a publicity score ranging from 0 to 19. TCRdb reran clone calling on the public reads with CATT; rows sharing one DNA sequence were then combined. TCRdb, not the original authors, processed these V and J calls. The sample table records approximately 1,900 delta-chain clones; more than 20% of these occur just once. The ten most abundant clones make up about 4.5% of the sample.

From the germline V gene, CDR1 is TSWWSYY and CDR2 is QGS. The CDR3 covers 22 residues, taking in both the cysteine and the phenylalanine. This entry keeps only the CDR3 DNA: 66 bases, framed from base 1. What the work shows at the level of the full study, not this receptor alone: Compared with post-natal repertoires, fetal gammadelta thymocyte repertoires had previously been reported to be enriched for TRDV2, TRGV8 and TRGV9 usage, low N additions and public CDR3s.

Rearrangement joined TRDV1 to TRDJ1; the junction holds 12 bases that match TRDD3. The sequencing input was non-Vgamma9Vdelta2 gamma-delta T cells from the thymus. In light of the paper, this sample's cell subset or site label describes: CD3+gammadeltaTCR+ thymocytes not co-expressing Vgamma9 and Vdelta2. This receptor was obtained from a child who underwent cardiac surgery and was recorded as healthy. The sequenced DNA: TGTGCTCTTGGGGAACTAGGAGGTCGTACTGGGGGATACTGCCCTTACACCAATAAACTCATCTTT. Its coded protein is CALGELGGRTGGYCPYTNKLIF.